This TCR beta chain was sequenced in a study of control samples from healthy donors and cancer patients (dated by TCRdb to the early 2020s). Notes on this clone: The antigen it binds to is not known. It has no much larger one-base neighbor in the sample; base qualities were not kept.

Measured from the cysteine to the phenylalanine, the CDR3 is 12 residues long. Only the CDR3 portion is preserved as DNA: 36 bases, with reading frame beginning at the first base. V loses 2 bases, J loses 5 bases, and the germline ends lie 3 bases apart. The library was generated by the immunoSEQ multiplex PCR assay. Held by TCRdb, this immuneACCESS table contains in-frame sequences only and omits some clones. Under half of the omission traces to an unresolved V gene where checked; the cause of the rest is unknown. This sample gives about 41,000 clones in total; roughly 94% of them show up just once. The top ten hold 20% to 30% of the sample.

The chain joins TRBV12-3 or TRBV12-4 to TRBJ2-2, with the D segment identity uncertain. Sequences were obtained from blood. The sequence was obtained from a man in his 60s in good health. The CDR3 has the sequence CASSLMTGELFF. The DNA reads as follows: TGTGCCAGCAGTTTAATGACCGGGGAGCTGTTTTTT.